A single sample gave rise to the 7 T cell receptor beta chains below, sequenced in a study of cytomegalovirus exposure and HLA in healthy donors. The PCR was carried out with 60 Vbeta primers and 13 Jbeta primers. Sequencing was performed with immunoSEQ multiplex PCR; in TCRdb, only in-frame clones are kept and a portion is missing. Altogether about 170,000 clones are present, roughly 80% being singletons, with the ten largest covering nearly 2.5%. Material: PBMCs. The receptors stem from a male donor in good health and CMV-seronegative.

In DNA, the CDR3 is TGTGCCAGTAACCGGGACAACAATGAAAAACTGTTTTTT. Protein product: CASNRDNNEKLFF. The chain has TRBV15 and TRBJ1-4; D is perhaps TRBD1 (6 bases). The V gene's germline CDR1 is LNHNV and CDR2 YYDKDF (reference sequence). Deletions cut 10 bases from V and 5 bases from J, with 14 bases between. This CDR3 contains 13 residues.

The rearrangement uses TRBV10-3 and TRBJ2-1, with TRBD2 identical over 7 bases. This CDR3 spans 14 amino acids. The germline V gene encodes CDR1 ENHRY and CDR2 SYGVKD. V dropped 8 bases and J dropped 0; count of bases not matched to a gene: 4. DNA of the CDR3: TGTGCCATCGGCGGGGGTAGCTCCTACAATGAGCAGTTCTTC. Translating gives CAIGGGSSYNEQFF.

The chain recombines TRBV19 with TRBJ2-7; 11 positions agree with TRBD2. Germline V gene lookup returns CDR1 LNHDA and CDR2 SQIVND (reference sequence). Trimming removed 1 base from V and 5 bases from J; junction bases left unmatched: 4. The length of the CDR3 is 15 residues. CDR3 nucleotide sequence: TGTGCCAGTAGTATAGTGGGGACTAGCGGAGACGAGCAGTACTTC. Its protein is CASSIVGTSGDEQYF.

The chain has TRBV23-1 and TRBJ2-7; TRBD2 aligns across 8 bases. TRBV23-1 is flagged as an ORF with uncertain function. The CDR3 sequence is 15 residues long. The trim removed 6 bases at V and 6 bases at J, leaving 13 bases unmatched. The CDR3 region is CASSRPGGGGFEQYF. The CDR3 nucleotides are TGCGCCAGCAGCCGACCGGGAGGGGGAGGGTTCGAGCAGTACTTC.

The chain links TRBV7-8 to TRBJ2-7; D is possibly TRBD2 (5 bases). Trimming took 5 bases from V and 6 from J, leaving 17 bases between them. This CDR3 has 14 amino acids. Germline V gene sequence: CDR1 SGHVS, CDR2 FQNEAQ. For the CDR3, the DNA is TGTGCCAGCAGCCCACTGCGGACTTCCCCCGAGCAGTACTTC. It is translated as CASSPLRTSPEQYF.

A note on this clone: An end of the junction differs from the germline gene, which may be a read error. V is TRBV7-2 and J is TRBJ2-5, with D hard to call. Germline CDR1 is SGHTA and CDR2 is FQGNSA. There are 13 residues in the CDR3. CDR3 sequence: CAGSSQSRMTQYF. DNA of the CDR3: TGTGCCGGCAGCTCCCAGTCCAGGATGACCCAGTACTTC.

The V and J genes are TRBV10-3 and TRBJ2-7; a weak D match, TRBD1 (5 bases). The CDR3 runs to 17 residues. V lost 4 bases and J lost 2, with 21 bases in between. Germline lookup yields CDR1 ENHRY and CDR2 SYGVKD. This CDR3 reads CAISGTPEGRVAYEQYF. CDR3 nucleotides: TGTGCCATCAGTGGAACCCCGGAAGGCAGGGTGGCCTACGAGCAGTACTTC.